This TCR beta chain was observed in a study of cytomegalovirus exposure and HLA in healthy donors. Whole-study results and caveats: Productive status was seen about 90% or about 30% of the time for most TCR beta V segments in an earlier analysis. The only immune exposure information that was available was CMV serostatus. For cytomegalovirus status, the classifier reportedly gave diagnoses with high specificity and sensitivity. Based on reports, TCR beta sequences accurately predicted HLA-A and HLA-B alleles for most subjects.

Worth noting for this clone: What it recognizes is unknown.

The CDR3 is 16 residues long. Per germline, CDR1 SGHTA and CDR2 FQGTGA. V was trimmed by 5 bases and J by 1 base, leaving 15 bases between them. The PCR ran on 60 Vbeta and 13 Jbeta primers. The repertoire was sequenced with immunoSEQ multiplex PCR; TCRdb's copy has only in-frame clones and lacks some. The sample carries 140,000 or so clones, around four fifths recorded once. The sequencing input was PBMCs. The gene calls are TRBV7-3 and TRBJ2-1, with D possibly TRBD2 on 6 matching bases. The receptor's source is a male donor in good health and CMV-seronegative. The CDR3 reads CASSPEVGSSYNEQFF. CDR3 bases: TGTGCCAGCAGCCCAGAGGTCGGGAGTTCCTACAATGAGCAGTTCTTC.